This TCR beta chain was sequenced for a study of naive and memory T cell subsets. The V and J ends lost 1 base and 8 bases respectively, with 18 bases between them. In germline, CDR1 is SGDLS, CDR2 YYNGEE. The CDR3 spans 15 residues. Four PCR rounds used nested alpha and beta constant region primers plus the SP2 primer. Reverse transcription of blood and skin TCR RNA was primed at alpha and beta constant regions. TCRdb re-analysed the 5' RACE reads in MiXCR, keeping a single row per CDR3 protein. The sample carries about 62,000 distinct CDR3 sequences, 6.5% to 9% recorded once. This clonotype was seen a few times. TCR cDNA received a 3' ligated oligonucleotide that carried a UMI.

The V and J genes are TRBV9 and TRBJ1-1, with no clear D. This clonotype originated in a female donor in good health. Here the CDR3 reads CASSVSSSPTAEAFF. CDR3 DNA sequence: TGTGCCAGCAGCGTATCCTCATCTCCGACCGCCGAAGCTTTCTTT.